These 23 T cell receptor beta chains were sequenced from one sample in a study of CD8 T cells in ankylosing spondylitis. Using its own MiXCR run on the 5' RACE reads, TCRdb lists one record per CDR3 protein. The sample carries around 430,000 distinct CDR3 sequences, over 15% recorded once. These receptors lack a known antigen. Overall study findings and caveats: Seemingly characteristic of ankylosing spondylitis blood was a TCR beta motif consisting of about 8 highly homologous variants.

The sequenced material came from blood, either unsorted or a sorted T cell fraction (not recorded which). These receptors were taken from a male donor with ankylosing spondylitis.

The sample holds a few counts of this clonotype. A read error may produce the germline difference seen at one junction end. The genes are TRBV29-1 and TRBJ2-1; D ambiguous. Germline-derived CDR1 and CDR2 are SQVTM and ANQGSEA. This CDR3 has 12 residues. CDR3 coding DNA: TGCAGCGTCGCCAGATCCTCCAATGAGCAGTTCTTC. Translating it yields CSVARSSNEQFF.

The table lists this clonotype with a few counts. V usage is TRBV3-1 and J usage is TRBJ2-1, with D tentatively TRBD2 (6 bases). Germline V gives CDR1 LGHDT, CDR2 YNNKEL (reference sequence). The ends were cut back, 8 bases at V and 4 bases at J, with 9 bases in the middle. The CDR3 has 12 residues. CDR3 sequence (DNA): TGTGCCAGCGGGGACTGGTACAATGAGCAGTTCTTC. Encoded protein: CASGDWYNEQFF.

In its sample, this clonotype was seen a few times. The CDR3 loop reads CASSFQVEVAQHF. CDR3 coding DNA: TGTGCCAGCAGTTTTCAAGTGGAAGTAGCCCAGCATTTT. The chain links TRBV12-3 or TRBV12-4 to TRBJ1-5; no definite D call. The ends were cut back, 3 bases at V and 11 bases at J, with 14 bases in the middle. This CDR3 contains 13 residues.

The chain combines TRBV20-1 with TRBJ1-5; the D is unclear. This CDR3 region has 14 residues. V lost 6 bases and J lost 2, with 14 bases in between. CDR1 and CDR2 from the germline V gene are DFQATT and SNEGSKA (reference sequence). The CDR3 loop is CSADGPEGNQPQHF. CDR3 DNA sequence: TGCAGTGCCGATGGGCCTGAGGGCAATCAGCCCCAGCATTTT.

This clonotype was observed a handful of times. The rearrangement uses TRBV15 and TRBJ2-5; TRBD2 might be the D (6 bases). The length of the CDR3 is 14 residues. V shed 3 bases and J shed 5 bases, with 13 bases lying between them. Germline loops: CDR1 LNHNV, CDR2 YYDKDF (reference sequence). The CDR3 loop is CATSSRGTRETQYF. The DNA for the CDR3 is TGTGCCACCAGCAGTCGCGGGACCCGTGAGACCCAGTACTTC.

This clonotype was seen only a few times. This chain uses TRBV12-3 or TRBV12-4 with TRBJ2-5; 8 bases match TRBD2. V trimming: 5 bases; J trimming: 5 bases; junction bases outside the gene matches: 10. This CDR3 spans 15 amino acids. The CDR3: CASSTGGQGRETQYF. The CDR3 nucleotides read TGTGCCAGCAGTACGGGGGGGCAGGGGAGGGAGACCCAGTACTTC.

This clonotype was seen repeatedly, ten times or more. The chain recombines TRBV20-1 with TRBJ2-1; 8 bases line up with TRBD2. Germline lookup yields CDR1 DFQATT and CDR2 SNEGSKA (reference sequence). The CDR3 sequence is 13 residues long. The V and J ends lost 7 bases and 7 bases, in that order; junction bases with no gene match: 9. CDR3 in amino acids: CSVAAGALNEQFF. The DNA for the CDR3 is TGCAGTGTGGCAGCGGGAGCGTTGAATGAGCAGTTCTTC.

The chain carries TRBV7-9 and TRBJ1-4; D not resolved. CDR1 and CDR2 from the germline V gene are SEHNR and FQNEAQ (reference sequence). This CDR3 is built from 13 residues. V dropped 0 bases and J dropped 11 bases, with 10 bases sitting between them. CDR3 region: CASSLAEQSKLFF. The CDR3 region has the DNA TGTGCCAGCAGCTTAGCGGAACAGTCGAAACTGTTTTTT.

The rearrangement joins TRBV6-2 or TRBV6-3 to TRBJ2-1, with D tentatively TRBD2 (5 bases). There are 14 residues in the CDR3. Germline V gene lookup returns CDR1 MNHEY and CDR2 SVGEGT. Trimming shortened V by 0 bases and J by 8 bases, and 11 bases separated the two germline ends. CDR3 residues: CASSYSLAGDEQFF. In DNA, the CDR3 is TGTGCCAGCAGTTACTCCCTAGCTGGGGATGAGCAGTTCTTC.

The chain combines TRBV20-1 with TRBJ2-7, with TRBD1 as a possible D gene (6 bases). Germline assignment: CDR1 DFQATT and CDR2 SNEGSKA (reference sequence). There are 15 residues in the CDR3. The V and J ends lost 3 bases and 2 bases respectively, with 17 bases between them. CDR3 DNA sequence: TGCAGTGCTAGCCAACCCCGAGGACAGACCTACGAGCAGTACTTC. Translated: CSASQPRGQTYEQYF.

This clonotype has only a few counts. The chain joins TRBV9 to TRBJ2-1; TRBD2 matches at 9 bases. CDR1 is SGDLS and CDR2 is YYNGEE in the germline V gene. This CDR3 contains 16 residues. Trimming at V came to 0 bases and at J to 9 bases, leaving 10 bases not matched to a gene. The CDR3 reads CASSVESSGRMVEQFF. CDR3 in DNA: TGTGCCAGCAGCGTAGAATCCAGCGGGAGGATGGTTGAGCAGTTCTTC.

The V and J genes are TRBV29-1 and TRBJ1-1; possibly TRBD1 for D (6 bases). V dropped 6 bases and J dropped 3 bases, with 14 bases sitting between them. CDR1 and CDR2 (germline): SQVTM, ANQGSEA. This CDR3 has 13 amino acids. The CDR3 coding sequence is TGCAGCGTCGAATCGACAGGATACACTGAAGCTTTCTTT. This gives the protein CSVESTGYTEAFF.

The chain links TRBV20-1 to TRBJ2-1; D uncertain. CDR3 length: 16 amino acids. From germline, CDR1 is DFQATT and CDR2 SNEGSKA (reference sequence). The V end lost 0 bases, the J end lost 1 base, and 13 bases lay between the germline ends. CDR3 loop: CSARDPSQESYNEQFF. The CDR3 DNA reads as TGCAGTGCTAGAGATCCTAGTCAGGAATCCTACAATGAGCAGTTCTTC.

This sequence joins TRBV7-6 and TRBJ2-5; 9 nucleotides match TRBD2. This CDR3 region has 16 residues. The V gene end was trimmed by 3 bases and the J gene end by 0 bases; junction bases not matched to a gene: 5. From germline, CDR1 is SGHVS and CDR2 FNYEAQ. CDR3 sequence: CASSFRSGGYQETQYF. DNA of the CDR3: TGTGCCAGCAGCTTTAGAAGCGGGGGGTACCAAGAGACCCAGTACTTC.

This clonotype was recorded a few times. V and J are TRBV7-9 and TRBJ2-7, with D perhaps matching TRBD2 (6 bases). The CDR3 contains 15 residues. V dropped 5 bases and J dropped 2 bases, with 16 bases sitting between them. The germline V gene encodes CDR1 SEHNR and CDR2 FQNEAQ (reference sequence). The CDR3 bases are TGTGCCAGCAGCCGTAGCGGCGTACAGCCCTACGAGCAGTACTTC. Its protein is CASSRSGVQPYEQYF.

In its sample, this clonotype was seen a few times. V is TRBV7-2 and J is TRBJ2-7, with D possibly called TRBD1 or TRBD2 (5 bases each). Germline CDR1 and CDR2: SGHTA and FQGNSA. V was shortened by 1 base and J by 2 bases, with 15 bases between the two germline ends. The CDR3 length is 16 residues. The CDR3 DNA is TGTGCCAGCAGCTTAGACGGGGCCACGGACCCCTACGAGCAGTACTTC. Translated, it gives CASSLDGATDPYEQYF.

CDR3: CASSTGQGFTEAFF. CDR3 sequence (DNA): TGTGCCAGCAGTACGGGACAGGGGTTCACTGAAGCTTTCTTT. The chain employs TRBV28 and TRBJ1-1, with TRBD1 identical over 10 bases. There are 14 residues in the CDR3. The V segment lost 5 bases and the J segment 4 bases; nucleotides outside the gene matches: 4. Germline CDR1 reads MDHEN; CDR2 reads SYDVKM.

At least ten counts were recorded for this clonotype. V usage is TRBV11-2 and J usage is TRBJ2-7, with 12 bases lining up with TRBD2. The CDR3 extends over 14 amino acids. Trimming cost V 6 bases and J 7 bases; bases outside gene matches: 7. CDR1 is SGHAT and CDR2 is FQNNGV in the germline V gene. The CDR3 DNA reads TGTGCCAGCAGGGGACTAGCGGGCTCCCTGGAGCAGTACTTC. Its translation: CASRGLAGSLEQYF.

In this sample, this clonotype turned up many times. The V call is TRBV5-4, the J call TRBJ2-7; 7 positions match TRBD2. The CDR3 contains 13 residues. V dropped 2 bases and J dropped 5; count of bases not matched to a gene: 4. Germline V gene data show CDR1 as SGHNT and CDR2 as YYREEE (reference sequence). CDR3 region: CASSFSGTDEQYF. DNA of the CDR3: TGTGCCAGCAGCTTCAGCGGGACCGACGAGCAGTACTTC.

This clonotype was seen ten or more times. The CDR3 loop reads CASSRLGEYNSPLHF. The CDR3 DNA reads as TGTGCCAGCAGTAGGCTCGGAGAGTATAATTCACCCCTCCACTTT. The V call is TRBV12-3 or TRBV12-4, the J call TRBJ1-6; D unclear. The CDR3 is 15 amino acids. Deletions cut 5 bases from V and 4 bases from J, with 12 bases between.

This chain joins TRBV20-1 and TRBJ1-6; 10 positions agree with TRBD1. CDR3 length equals 15 residues. CDR1 and CDR2 from the germline V gene are DFQATT and SNEGSKA (reference sequence). V lost 3 bases, J lost 7 bases, and 6 bases stayed unmatched. The CDR3 region has the DNA TGCAGTGCTAGTCGACAGGGGGCAGGGAATTCACCCCTCCACTTT. It yields the protein CSASRQGAGNSPLHF.

This clonotype has just a few counts. This rearrangement joins TRBV24-1 to TRBJ2-1; 10 nucleotides match TRBD1. This CDR3 is 17 amino acids long. V gave up 5 bases and J gave up 7 bases; unmatched junction bases: 13. CDR1 is KGHDR, CDR2 SFDVKD, per germline. The CDR3 DNA follows: TGTGCCACCAGTGGGGGAACTCCGGGACAGGGGAAGAATGAGCAGTTCTTC. Its protein product is CATSGGTPGQGKNEQFF.

The chain employs TRBV10-3 and TRBJ1-2; D unclear. The ends were cut back, 10 bases at V and 5 bases at J, with 8 bases in the middle. Germline loops: CDR1 ENHRY, CDR2 SYGVKD. This CDR3 has 10 residues. The CDR3: CATRDYGYTF. CDR3 DNA: TGTGCCACAAGGGATTATGGCTACACCTTC.